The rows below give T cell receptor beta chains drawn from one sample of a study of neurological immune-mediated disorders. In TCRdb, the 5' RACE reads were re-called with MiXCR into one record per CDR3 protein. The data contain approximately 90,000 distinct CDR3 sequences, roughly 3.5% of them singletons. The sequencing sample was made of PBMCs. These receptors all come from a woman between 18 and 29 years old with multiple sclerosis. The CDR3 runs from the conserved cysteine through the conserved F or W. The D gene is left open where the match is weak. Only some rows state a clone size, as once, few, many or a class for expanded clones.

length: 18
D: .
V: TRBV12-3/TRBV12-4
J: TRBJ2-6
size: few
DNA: TGTGCCAGCACTCTTGAATGGCGGTTCTTCTCTGGGGCCAACGTCCTGACTTTC
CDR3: CASTLEWRFFSGANVLTF

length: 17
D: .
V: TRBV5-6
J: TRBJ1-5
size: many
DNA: TGTGCCAGCAGCTTGGCGGGTCTCTCTGGGAGCAATCAGCCCCAGCATTTT
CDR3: CASSLAGLSGSNQPQHF

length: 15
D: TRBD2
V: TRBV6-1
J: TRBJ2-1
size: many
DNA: TGTGCCAGCAGTACTGGCGGGAGTCTGAACAATGAGCAGTTCTTC
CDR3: CASSTGGSLNNEQFF

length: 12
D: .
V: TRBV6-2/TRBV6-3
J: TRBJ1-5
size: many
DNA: TGTGCCAGCGGACGTACGGGGCAGCCCCAGCATTTT
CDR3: CASGRTGQPQHF

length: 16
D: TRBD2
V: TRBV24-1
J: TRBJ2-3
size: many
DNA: TGTGCCACCAGTGATGGGGGACTAGCCCCCACAGATACGCAGTATTTT
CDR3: CATSDGGLAPTDTQYF

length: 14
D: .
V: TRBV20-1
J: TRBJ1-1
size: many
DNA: TGCAGTGCTAGAGCCGGCGGGGGGAACACTGAAGCTTTCTTT
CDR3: CSARAGGGNTEAFF

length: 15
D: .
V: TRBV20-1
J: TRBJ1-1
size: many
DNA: TGCAGTGCTAGAGATCTAACCCTCATGAACACTGAAGTTTTCTTT
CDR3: CSARDLTLMNTEVFF

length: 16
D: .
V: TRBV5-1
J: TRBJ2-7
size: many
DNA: TGCGCCAGCAGCTCAACGACGGGGGCCCCCTCCTACGAGCAGTACTTC
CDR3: CASSSTTGAPSYEQYF

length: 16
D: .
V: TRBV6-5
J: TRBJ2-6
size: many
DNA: TGTGCCAGCAGTTACCGACGCGCCTCTGGGGCCAACGTCCTGACTTTC
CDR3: CASSYRRASGANVLTF

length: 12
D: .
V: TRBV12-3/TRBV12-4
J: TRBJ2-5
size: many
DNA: TGTGCCAGCACTGGGGTCGGAGAGACCCAGTACTTC
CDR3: CASTGVGETQYF

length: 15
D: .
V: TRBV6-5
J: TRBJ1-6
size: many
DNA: TGTGCCAGCAGTTACAGAGGGGGGGAAAATTCACCCCTCCACTTT
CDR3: CASSYRGGENSPLHF

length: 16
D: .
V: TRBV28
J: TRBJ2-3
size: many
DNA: TGTGCCAGCACTGATGAGACGGGACACCTCACACGGACGCAGTATTTT
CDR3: CASTDETGHLTRTQYF

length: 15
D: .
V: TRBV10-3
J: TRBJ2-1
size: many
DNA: TGTGCCATCAGTGAGTTTGCGGGAACATACAATGAGCAGTTCTTC
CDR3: CAISEFAGTYNEQFF

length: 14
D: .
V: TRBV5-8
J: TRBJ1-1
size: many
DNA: TGTGCCAGCAGCTTGGCCCCGACAGACACTGAAGCTTTCTTT
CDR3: CASSLAPTDTEAFF

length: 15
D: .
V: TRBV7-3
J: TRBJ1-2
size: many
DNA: TGTGCCAGCAGCTTTTTGGGCAGGGCCGCTTCTGGCTACACCTTC
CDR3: CASSFLGRAASGYTF

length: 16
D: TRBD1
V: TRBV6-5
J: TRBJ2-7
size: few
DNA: TGTGCCAGCAGTTACTCCGGGACAGGGATCGGCGACGAGCAGTACTTC
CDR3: CASSYSGTGIGDEQYF

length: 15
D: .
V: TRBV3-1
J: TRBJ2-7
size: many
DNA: TGTGCCAGCAGCCCGAAGAGCAGGGCCGATTACGAGCAGTACTTC
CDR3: CASSPKSRADYEQYF

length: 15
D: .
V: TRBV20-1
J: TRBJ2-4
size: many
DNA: TGCAGTGCTAGTTCGGGGTATGGCGAGTCAGACATTCAGTACTTC
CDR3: CSASSGYGESDIQYF

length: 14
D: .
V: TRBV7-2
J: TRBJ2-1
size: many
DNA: TGTGCCAGCAGCTTCCCCTCTAGAAGGAATGAGCAGTTCTTC
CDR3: CASSFPSRRNEQFF

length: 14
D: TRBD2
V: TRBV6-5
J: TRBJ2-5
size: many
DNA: TGTGCCAGCAGCTACAGCGGGGGAGCGGAGACCCAGTACTTC
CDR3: CASSYSGGAETQYF

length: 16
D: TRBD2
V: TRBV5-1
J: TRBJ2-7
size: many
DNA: TGCGCCAGCAGCTTGGGGGCTAGCGGGGGAGCCTACGAGCAGTACTTC
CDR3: CASSLGASGGAYEQYF

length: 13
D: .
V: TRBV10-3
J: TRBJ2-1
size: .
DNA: TGTGCCTCCCGACGACCCTCCTACAATGAGCAGTTCTTC
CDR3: CASRRPSYNEQFF

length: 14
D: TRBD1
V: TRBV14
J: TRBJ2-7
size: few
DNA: TGTGCCAGCAGCCAACCAGGGGGCTTTTACGAGCAGTACTTC
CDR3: CASSQPGGFYEQYF

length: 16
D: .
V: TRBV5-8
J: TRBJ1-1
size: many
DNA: TGTGCCAGCAGTTGGGTAGGGACCCCCCAGGACACTGAAGCTTTCTTT
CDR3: CASSWVGTPQDTEAFF

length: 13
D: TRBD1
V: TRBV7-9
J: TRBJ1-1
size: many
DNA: TGTGCCAGCAGCTTAGTGGACAGGGGCCAGGCTTTCTTT
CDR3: CASSLVDRGQAFF

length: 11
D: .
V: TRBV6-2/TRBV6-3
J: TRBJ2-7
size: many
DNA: TGTGCCAGCAGTTACCCCTCCGAGCAGTACTTC
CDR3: CASSYPSEQYF

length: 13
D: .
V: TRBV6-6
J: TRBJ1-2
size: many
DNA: TGTGCCAGCAGTTACCCCGGATTATATGGCTACACCTTC
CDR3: CASSYPGLYGYTF

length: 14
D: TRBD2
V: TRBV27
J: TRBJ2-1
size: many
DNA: TGTGCCAGCAGTTTATTTACCGGGGGGGATGAGCAGTTCTTC
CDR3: CASSLFTGGDEQFF

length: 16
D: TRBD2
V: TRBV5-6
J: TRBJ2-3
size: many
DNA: TGTGCCAGCAGCTTCCTTCCCCTAGCGGGCGAAGATACGCAGTATTTT
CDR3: CASSFLPLAGEDTQYF

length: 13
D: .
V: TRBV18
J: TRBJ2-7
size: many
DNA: TGTGCCAGCTCACCTGGAAATCAATACGAGCAGTACTTC
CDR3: CASSPGNQYEQYF

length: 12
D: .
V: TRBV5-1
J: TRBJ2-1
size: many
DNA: TGCGCCAGCAGCTTCCTGAACAATGAGCAGTTCTTC
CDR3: CASSFLNNEQFF

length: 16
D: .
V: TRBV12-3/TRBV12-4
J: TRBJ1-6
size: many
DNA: TGTGCCAGCAGTTTAATGGGGAGGCAAACCAATTCACCCCTCCACTTT
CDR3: CASSLMGRQTNSPLHF

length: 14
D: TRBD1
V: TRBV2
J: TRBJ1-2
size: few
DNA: TGTGCCAGCACAGGACAGGGGCTTGTCTATGGCTACACCTTC
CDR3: CASTGQGLVYGYTF

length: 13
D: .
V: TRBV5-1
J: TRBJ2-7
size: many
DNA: TGCGCCAGCAGCCCGGACGGAGGCTACGAGCAGTACTTC
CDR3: CASSPDGGYEQYF

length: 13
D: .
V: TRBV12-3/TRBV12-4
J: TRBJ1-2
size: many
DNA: TGTGCCAGCAGGCGGACGGACCCCGTGGGCTACACCTTC
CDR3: CASRRTDPVGYTF

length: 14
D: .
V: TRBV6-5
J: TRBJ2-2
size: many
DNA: TGTGCCAGCAGTTACAGGACGAACACCGGGGAGCTGTTTTTT
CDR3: CASSYRTNTGELFF

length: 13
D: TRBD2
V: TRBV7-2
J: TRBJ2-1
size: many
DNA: TGTGCCAGCAGCTTATCTAGCGGCAAAGGACAGTTCTTC
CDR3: CASSLSSGKGQFF

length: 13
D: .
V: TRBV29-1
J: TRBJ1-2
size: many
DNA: TGCAGCGTTGAACAGTCAACTAACTATGGCTACACCTTC
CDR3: CSVEQSTNYGYTF

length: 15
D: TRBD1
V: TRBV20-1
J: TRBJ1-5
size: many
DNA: TGCAGTGCTAAGGGCCGGGACAGCGCACATCAGCCCCAGCATTTT
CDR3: CSAKGRDSAHQPQHF

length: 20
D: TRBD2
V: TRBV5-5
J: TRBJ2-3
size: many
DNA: TGTGCCAGCAGCTTCCGACTAGCGGGAGAGACCCGAACTAGCACAGATACGCAGTATTTT
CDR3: CASSFRLAGETRTSTDTQYF

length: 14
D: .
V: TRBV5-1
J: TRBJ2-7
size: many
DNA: TGCGCCAGCAGCGTGGGGATACCCTCCTACGAGCAGTACTTC
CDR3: CASSVGIPSYEQYF

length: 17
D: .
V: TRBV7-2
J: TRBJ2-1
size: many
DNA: TGTGCCAGCAGCTTAGAGGTTGCCAGACGCTCCTACAATGAGCAGTTCTTC
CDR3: CASSLEVARRSYNEQFF

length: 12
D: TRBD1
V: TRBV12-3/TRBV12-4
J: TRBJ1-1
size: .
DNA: TGTGCCAGCAGTCAATGGGACAGTGAAGCTTTCTTT
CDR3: CASSQWDSEAFF

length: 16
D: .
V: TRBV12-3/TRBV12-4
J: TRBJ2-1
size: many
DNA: TGTGCCAGCAGCCGTTCTCTCGGACTCAAACACAATGAGCAGTTCTTC
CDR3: CASSRSLGLKHNEQFF

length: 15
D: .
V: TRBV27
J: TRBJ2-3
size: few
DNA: TGTGCCAGCAGTACTCCGGACTTTTCCACAGATACGCAGTATTTT
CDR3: CASSTPDFSTDTQYF

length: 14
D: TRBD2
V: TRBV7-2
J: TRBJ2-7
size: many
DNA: TGTGCCAGCAGCTTCGGACTAGCGGGTTACGAGCAGTACTTC
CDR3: CASSFGLAGYEQYF

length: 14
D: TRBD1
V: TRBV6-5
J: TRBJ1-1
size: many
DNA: TGTGCCAGCAGTTACGGCCGGACAGGGGGTAAAGCTTTCTTT
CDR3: CASSYGRTGGKAFF

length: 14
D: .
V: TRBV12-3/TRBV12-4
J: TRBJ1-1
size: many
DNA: TGTGCCAGCTCTAGGAGGGGGGAGAACACTGAAGCTTTCTTT
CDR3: CASSRRGENTEAFF

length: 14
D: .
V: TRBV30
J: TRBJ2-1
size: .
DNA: TGTGCCTGGAGTGAGGGGGGGCATGGGCTTGAGCAGTTCTTC
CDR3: CAWSEGGHGLEQFF

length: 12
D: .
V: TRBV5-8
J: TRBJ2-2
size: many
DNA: TGTGCCAGCAGCCCAATCGACGGGGAGCTGTTTTTT
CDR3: CASSPIDGELFF

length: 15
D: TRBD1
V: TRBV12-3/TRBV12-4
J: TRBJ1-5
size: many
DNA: TGTGCCAGCAGTCCTCCGGGGACAGGGAGAATGCCCCAGCATTTT
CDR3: CASSPPGTGRMPQHF

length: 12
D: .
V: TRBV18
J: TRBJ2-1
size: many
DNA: TGTGCCAGCTCATCAAGGGGGAATGAGCAGTTCTTC
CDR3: CASSSRGNEQFF

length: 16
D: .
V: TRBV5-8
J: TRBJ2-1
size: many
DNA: TGTGCCAGCAGCTTGTTCCAGGTTGGGTCCTACAATGAGCAGTTCTTC
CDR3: CASSLFQVGSYNEQFF

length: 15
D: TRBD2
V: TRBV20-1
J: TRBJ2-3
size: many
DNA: TGCAGTGCGCGGGGACTAGCGGGACACACAGATACGCAGTATTTT
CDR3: CSARGLAGHTDTQYF

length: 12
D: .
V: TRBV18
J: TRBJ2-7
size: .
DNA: TGTGCCAGCTCACCCCAGGGTGTAGAGCAGTACTTC
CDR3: CASSPQGVEQYF